A selection of T cell receptor beta chains follows, all from one sample in a study of human T cells and chemical hapten exposure. Each CDR3 protein is one row after TCRdb ran MiXCR on the RACE reads. The profile covers 250,000 or so distinct CDR3 sequences, with around 9.3% appearing a single time and 2.3% taken by the ten largest. Sequencing used whole blood, obtained in connection with sensitization to the hapten diphenylcyclopropenone (DPC). All receptors come from a woman between 40 and 50 years old with alopecia areata. Some clones in this sample may be carry-over from other donors' samples. The CDR3 runs from the conserved cysteine through the conserved F or W. D genes are given only for firm matches. Clone sizes are given selectively: once, few, many, or a class where the clone is expanded.

TRBV7-3,TRBD2,few,TRBJ2-1,CASSLTPSGMGEQFF,TGTGCCAGCAGCTTAACTCCTAGCGGGATGGGTGAGCAGTTCTTC
TRBV6-5,NA,few,TRBJ2-1,CASSRHTGLSYNEQFF,TGTGCCAGCAGCCGACACACAGGGCTCTCCTACAATGAGCAGTTCTTC
TRBV28,TRBD2,few,TRBJ2-7,CASNPFAGVYEQYF,TGTGCCAGCAATCCCTTTGCGGGGGTCTACGAGCAGTACTTC
TRBV10-3,TRBD2,few,TRBJ2-7,CAISASSGTYYEQYF,TGTGCCATCAGTGCGTCTAGCGGAACCTACTACGAGCAGTACTTC
TRBV5-1,TRBD1,few,TRBJ1-4,CASSSGTGGATNEKLFF,TGCGCCAGCAGCTCCGGGACAGGGGGTGCAACTAATGAAAAACTGTTTTTT
TRBV9,TRBD1,few,TRBJ2-1,CASSVPGQGFPEQFF,TGTGCCAGCAGCGTCCCGGGACAGGGGTTTCCTGAGCAGTTCTTC
TRBV2,NA,few,TRBJ2-7,CASSDSGEQYF,TGTGCCAGCAGTGACTCGGGGGAGCAGTACTTC
TRBV5-5,TRBD1,many,TRBJ1-1,CASSLLQGDEAFF,TGTGCCAGCAGCTTGTTACAGGGGGATGAAGCTTTCTTT
TRBV27,TRBD1,few,TRBJ1-6,CASSLWTGANSPLHF,TGTGCCAGCAGTTTATGGACAGGGGCTAATTCACCCCTCCACTTT
TRBV20-1,NA,many,TRBJ2-7,CSASGSTLYEQYF,TGCAGTGCTAGCGGGAGTACCCTCTACGAGCAGTACTTC
TRBV7-2,NA,many,TRBJ1-3,CASSRRGGSGGNTIYF,TGTGCCAGCAGCCGACGTGGGGGGTCTGGTGGAAACACCATATATTTT
TRBV20-1,TRBD1,few,TRBJ1-6,CSASPGTGVSPLHF,TGCAGTGCTAGCCCCGGGACAGGGGTTTCACCCCTCCACTTT
TRBV29-1,NA,many,TRBJ1-1,CSVEENQNTEAFF,TGCAGCGTTGAAGAGAATCAGAACACTGAAGCTTTCTTT
TRBV12-3/TRBV12-4,NA,NA,TRBJ2-7,CASSSQMTPNGEQYF,TGTGCCAGCAGTTCCCAAATGACCCCTAACGGCGAGCAGTACTTC
TRBV28,NA,few,TRBJ2-2,CASSRPRGRTGELFF,TGTGCCAGCAGCCGCCCCCGAGGGCGCACCGGGGAGCTGTTTTTT
TRBV9,TRBD2,many,TRBJ2-1,CASSVGTSHPYNEQFF,TGTGCCAGCAGCGTCGGGACTAGCCATCCCTACAATGAGCAGTTCTTC
TRBV12-3/TRBV12-4,NA,few,TRBJ1-5,CASRIGKFRDQPQHF,TGTGCCAGCCGGATAGGGAAATTTAGGGATCAGCCCCAGCATTTT
TRBV6-2/TRBV6-3,TRBD2,few,TRBJ2-1,CASNLAGEGNEQFF,TGTGCCAGCAATCTAGCGGGAGAGGGCAATGAGCAGTTCTTC
TRBV12-3/TRBV12-4,NA,many,TRBJ1-1,CASTTPGGGNTEAFF,TGTGCCAGCACCACCCCCGGAGGAGGAAACACTGAAGCTTTCTTT
TRBV6-1,NA,NA,TRBJ2-7,CASRWQRDDEQYF,TGTGCCAGCAGGTGGCAAAGGGACGACGAGCAGTACTTC
TRBV20-1,NA,few,TRBJ2-1,CSARALVGEQFF,TGCAGTGCTAGGGCCCTAGTAGGTGAGCAGTTCTTC
TRBV10-3,TRBD2,NA,TRBJ2-7,CAIRSTSGAYEQYF,TGTGCCATCAGGTCGACTAGCGGAGCCTACGAGCAGTACTTC
TRBV5-1,NA,few,TRBJ1-5,CASSLVGDNQPQHF,TGCGCCAGCAGCTTGGTTGGAGATAATCAGCCCCAGCATTTT
TRBV27,TRBD1,NA,TRBJ2-4,CASSSPGTGGNIQYF,TGTGCCAGCAGTTCCCCCGGGACAGGGGGGAACATTCAGTACTTC
TRBV12-3/TRBV12-4,NA,many,TRBJ2-2,CASSWTKNANTGELFF,TGTGCCAGCAGTTGGACAAAGAACGCGAACACCGGGGAGCTGTTTTTT
TRBV9,TRBD1,many,TRBJ1-3,CASSVGDSSGNTIYF,TGTGCCAGCAGCGTAGGGGACAGCTCTGGAAACACCATATATTTT
TRBV12-3/TRBV12-4,NA,few,TRBJ1-1,CASKEGGIQAAFF,TGTGCCAGCAAGGAGGGAGGGATCCAGGCAGCTTTCTTT
TRBV29-1,TRBD2,many,TRBJ2-1,CSVDLAGGYNEQFF,TGCAGCGTTGATCTAGCGGGAGGGTACAATGAGCAGTTCTTC
TRBV29-1,NA,many,TRBJ2-3,CSVVRDSWGDTQYF,TGCAGCGTTGTCCGGGACTCATGGGGTGATACGCAGTATTTT
TRBV20-1,TRBD1,NA,TRBJ2-7,CSARETGGLYEQYF,TGCAGTGCTAGAGAGACAGGGGGCCTCTACGAGCAGTACTTC
TRBV6-2/TRBV6-3,TRBD1,many,TRBJ2-3,CASSYRRTGITDTQYF,TGTGCCAGCAGTTACCGAAGGACAGGGATCACAGATACGCAGTATTTT